This TCR beta chain was identified in a study of T cells in Graves' hyperthyroidism and ophthalmopathy. From RNA transcripts, TCR beta CDR3 regions were amplified. The HTBI primer set was used in a first-round RT-PCR of the TCR CDR3. Using its own MiXCR run on the multiplex PCR reads, TCRdb lists one record per CDR3 protein. The sample lists about 380,000 distinct CDR3 sequences; 15% to 20% were seen once. Sequencing was done on a sample of blood. The receptor was derived from a man in his late teens or twenties with Graves' ophthalmopathy.

CDR3 sequence: CASSQERLVQFF. The DNA of the CDR3 is TGTGCCAGCAGCCAAGAAAGGCTAGTTCAGTTCTTC. This sequence joins TRBV3-1 and TRBJ2-1, with no clear D. CDR3 size: 12 residues. Deletions cut 0 bases from V and 13 bases from J, with 10 bases between. The germline V gene has CDR1 LGHDT and CDR2 YNNKEL (reference sequence).